A single sample gave rise to the 10 T cell receptor beta chains below, sequenced in a study of technical replicates of blood from a handful of donors. The protocol was immunoSEQ multiplex PCR, while the TCRdb copy is restricted to in-frame clones and leaves out a portion. Of 50,000 to 70,000 clones detected, 75% to 90% appear once; the ten largest clones hold over 4.5%. Sequencing input: PBMCs. These receptors were collected from a human donor in good health. Some clones in this sample may be carry-over from other donors' samples.

The V call is TRBV30, the J call TRBJ1-5; D unresolved. This CDR3 is 13 amino acids long. V was shortened by 5 bases and J by 2 bases, with 10 bases between the two germline ends. Germline-derived CDR1 and CDR2 are GTSNPN and SVGIG (reference sequence). CDR3 in amino acids: CAWGYGGNQPQHF. For the CDR3, the DNA is TGTGCCTGGGGGTATGGAGGCAATCAGCCCCAGCATTTT.

This chain joins TRBV7-9 and TRBJ2-1; D gene uncertain. Germline CDR1 is SEHNR and CDR2 is FQNEAQ (reference sequence). This CDR3 region has 14 residues. V lost 2 bases and J 6 bases, leaving 11 bases between the germline ends. The CDR3 here is CASSLTLDPNEQFF. DNA for the CDR3: TGTGCCAGCAGCTTAACCCTAGACCCCAATGAGCAGTTCTTC.

This sequence joins TRBV29-1 and TRBJ2-1, with a possible D match to TRBD1 (6 bases). The CDR3 is made up of 12 amino acids. Germline assignment: CDR1 SQVTM and CDR2 ANQGSEA. The germline V and J ends were trimmed by 7 bases and 6 bases, with 13 bases remaining between them. The CDR3 sequence: CSAGQPGNEQFF. CDR3 coding DNA: TGCAGCGCCGGACAGCCGGGCAATGAGCAGTTCTTC.

This clone occurred a few times. J is TRBJ1-1 and V is TRBV7-9; D gene uncertain. The ends were cut back, 5 bases at V and 3 bases at J, with 16 bases in the middle. CDR3 size: 15 residues. Per germline, CDR1 SEHNR and CDR2 FQNEAQ (reference sequence). The CDR3 DNA is TGTGCCAGCAGCCCGGGAGCGGTTGCCTACACTGAAGCTTTCTTT. Translated, it gives CASSPGAVAYTEAFF.

This clone was counted once. V and J are TRBV25-1 and TRBJ2-2; 9 nucleotides match TRBD1. The CDR3 has 16 residues. The V segment lost 6 bases and the J segment 6 bases; nucleotides outside the gene matches: 11. Germline V CDR1 and CDR2: MGHDK, SYGVNS. The CDR3 region has the DNA TGTGCCAGCAGAGGTTCCGGGACAGGGATTGCCGGGGAGCTGTTTTTT. This encodes CASRGSGTGIAGELFF.

V gene TRBV7-9 combines with J gene TRBJ2-1; unclear D gene. This CDR3 is 11 amino acids long. V lost 5 bases, J lost 6 bases, and 5 bases lay in between. Germline assignment: CDR1 SEHNR and CDR2 FQNEAQ (reference sequence). The CDR3 loop is CASSLSNEQFF. The CDR3, as DNA: TGTGCCAGCAGCCTTAGCAATGAGCAGTTCTTC.

V gene TRBV5-6 combines with J gene TRBJ2-5, with 9 nucleotides matching TRBD2. The CDR3 contains 15 residues. Germline trimming cut 3 bases from V and 5 bases from J; bases unmatched to any gene: 8. Per germline, CDR1 SGHDT and CDR2 YYEEEE. CDR3 in DNA: TGTGCCAGCAGCTGGGAATCTAGCGGGACTGAGACCCAGTACTTC. Protein product: CASSWESSGTETQYF. The whole variable domain, filled in from reference TRBV5-6 and TRBJ2-5, reads DAGVTQSPTHLIKTRGQQVTLRCSPKSGHDTVSWYQQALGQGPQFIFQYYEEEERQRGNFPDRFSGHQFPNYSSELNVNALLLGDSALYLCASSWESSGTETQYFGPGTRLLVL.

This clone was detected only once. CDR3 coding DNA: TGCGCCAGCAGCCAAGACCTGCAGGGAAACACCGGGGAGCTGTTTTTT. Translating it yields CASSQDLQGNTGELFF. The gene calls are TRBV4-3 and TRBJ2-2; D perhaps matches TRBD1 (5 bases). This CDR3 region has 16 residues. Germline-derived CDR1 and CDR2 are LGHNA and YSLEER. With 0 bases removed from V and 2 bases from J, the gap between germline ends came to 10 bases.

The gene calls are TRBV18 and TRBJ2-7; 8 bases align to TRBD1. The V gene end was trimmed by 3 bases and the J gene end by 5 bases; junction bases not matched to a gene: 6. The V gene's germline CDR1 is KGHSH and CDR2 LQKENI. The CDR3 covers 14 residues. CDR3 coding DNA: TGTGCCAGCTCACCTCCGGGACAGGATGACGAGCAGTACTTC. It encodes CASSPPGQDDEQYF.

The chain carries TRBV30 and TRBJ2-1; the D gene is possibly TRBD2 (5 bases). V gave up 3 bases and J gave up 8 bases, with 8 bases separating them. The CDR3 is 11 amino acids. The V gene's germline CDR1 is GTSNPN and CDR2 SVGIG (reference sequence). The CDR3 DNA follows: TGTGCCTGGAGCTTGAGGGATGAGCAGTTCTTC. Protein: CAWSLRDEQFF.